These T cell receptor beta chains were read from a single sample in a study of radiation and T cells in renal cell carcinoma. The data were produced by immunoSEQ multiplex PCR, yet TCRdb's version contains in-frame clones alone and is incomplete. The repertoire has fewer than 150,000 clones, 88% of them found once; the top ten carry about 5.6%. Sequences were derived from blood, sampled from a patient whose treatment included radiotherapy and nephrectomy. These receptors came from a woman in her 70s with renal cell carcinoma. Both conserved end residues are part of each CDR3. Fields, in order: D gene, clone size, V gene, J gene, CDR3 protein, CDR3 DNA. A D gene is named only where the DNA matches it firmly. Some rows mark clone size as missing; the rest say once, few, many or name a class of expanded clone.

d_gene: NA; abundance: few; v_gene: TRBV30; j_gene: TRBJ1-1; CDR3aa: CAWSFDPQVLNTEAFF; CDR3nt: TGTGCCTGGAGTTTTGATCCACAGGTTTTGAACACTGAAGCTTTCTTT
d_gene: NA; abundance: NA; v_gene: TRBV5-4; j_gene: TRBJ1-2; CDR3aa: CASSSQGTNYGYTF; CDR3nt: TGTGCCAGCAGCTCGCAAGGGACTAACTATGGCTACACCTTC
d_gene: NA; abundance: NA; v_gene: TRBV23-1; j_gene: TRBJ1-1; CDR3aa: CASSLPSGNTEAFF; CDR3nt: TGCGCCAGCAGTCTACCCTCAGGGAACACTGAAGCTTTCTTT
d_gene: TRBD2; abundance: NA; v_gene: TRBV4-3; j_gene: TRBJ2-6; CDR3aa: CASSQDLAGGAGGANVLTF; CDR3nt: TGCGCCAGCAGCCAAGATCTAGCGGGGGGGGCTGGTGGGGCCAACGTCCTGACTTTC
d_gene: NA; abundance: once; v_gene: TRBV6-1; j_gene: TRBJ1-1; CDR3aa: CASSEIGFQVRNTEAFF; CDR3nt: TGTGCCAGCAGTGAAATAGGGTTTCAGGTCCGGAACACTGAAGCTTTCTTT
d_gene: NA; abundance: NA; v_gene: TRBV18; j_gene: TRBJ2-1; CDR3aa: CASSQLSGGRSYNEQFF; CDR3nt: TGTGCCAGCTCCCAGCTCTCAGGGGGGAGATCCTACAATGAGCAGTTCTTC
d_gene: TRBD1; abundance: few; v_gene: TRBV5-4; j_gene: TRBJ1-6; CDR3aa: CASSFGQGSSSYNSPLHF; CDR3nt: TGTGCCAGCAGCTTCGGACAGGGGTCTAGCTCCTATAATTCACCCCTCCACTTT
d_gene: NA; abundance: few; v_gene: TRBV30; j_gene: TRBJ2-3; CDR3aa: CAWSVTGGGTNTQYF; CDR3nt: TGTGCCTGGAGTGTAACTGGCGGGGGCACGAATACGCAGTATTTT
d_gene: NA; abundance: NA; v_gene: TRBV5-4; j_gene: TRBJ1-4; CDR3aa: CASSLGQRDEKLFF; CDR3nt: TGTGCCAGCAGCCTCGGACAGAGGGATGAAAAACTGTTTTTT
d_gene: NA; abundance: NA; v_gene: TRBV2; j_gene: TRBJ1-3; CDR3aa: CASSEARLTGNTIYF; CDR3nt: TGTGCCAGCAGTGAAGCGCGGCTTACCGGAAACACCATATATTTT
d_gene: TRBD1; abundance: NA; v_gene: TRBV11-3; j_gene: TRBJ1-6; CDR3aa: CASSLATGLQDSPLHF; CDR3nt: TGTGCCAGCAGCTTAGCGACAGGGCTTCAGGATTCACCCCTCCACTTT
d_gene: TRBD1; abundance: NA; v_gene: TRBV6-5; j_gene: TRBJ2-1; CDR3aa: CASSPGQLLYNEQFF; CDR3nt: TGTGCCAGCAGCCCGGGACAGTTACTCTACAATGAGCAGTTCTTC
d_gene: NA; abundance: NA; v_gene: TRBV11-2; j_gene: TRBJ1-1; CDR3aa: CASSSRSSNTEAFF; CDR3nt: TGTGCCAGCAGCTCACGGTCCTCGAACACTGAAGCTTTCTTT
d_gene: NA; abundance: NA; v_gene: TRBV5-8; j_gene: TRBJ1-1; CDR3aa: CASSLVWVAGTEAFF; CDR3nt: TGTGCCAGCAGCTTGGTTTGGGTTGCGGGCACTGAAGCTTTCTTT
d_gene: NA; abundance: NA; v_gene: TRBV15; j_gene: TRBJ1-4; CDR3aa: CATRRARIFEKLFF; CDR3nt: TGTGCCACCCGGCGAGCCAGGATCTTTGAAAAACTGTTTTTT
d_gene: NA; abundance: NA; v_gene: TRBV27; j_gene: TRBJ1-1; CDR3aa: CASSLRSQGRNTEAFF; CDR3nt: TGTGCCAGCAGTTTAAGGTCCCAGGGGCGGAACACTGAAGCTTTCTTT
d_gene: NA; abundance: NA; v_gene: TRBV30; j_gene: TRBJ1-6; CDR3aa: CAWSVSRGSNSPLHF; CDR3nt: TGTGCCTGGAGTGTGTCGCGTGGGAGTAATTCACCCCTCCACTTT